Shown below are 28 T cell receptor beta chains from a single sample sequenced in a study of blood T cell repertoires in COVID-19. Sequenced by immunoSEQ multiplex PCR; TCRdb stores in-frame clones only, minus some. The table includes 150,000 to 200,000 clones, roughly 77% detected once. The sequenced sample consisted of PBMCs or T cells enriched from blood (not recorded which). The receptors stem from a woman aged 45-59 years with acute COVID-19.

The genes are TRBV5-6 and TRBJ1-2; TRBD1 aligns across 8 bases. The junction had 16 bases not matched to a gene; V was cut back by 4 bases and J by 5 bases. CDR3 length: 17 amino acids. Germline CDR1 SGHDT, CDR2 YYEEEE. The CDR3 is CASSLPGQVKSLYGYTF. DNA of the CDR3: TGTGCCAGCAGCCTACCGGGACAGGTTAAGAGTCTATATGGCTACACCTTC. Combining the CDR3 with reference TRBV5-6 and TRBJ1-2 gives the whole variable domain DAGVTQSPTHLIKTRGQQVTLRCSPKSGHDTVSWYQQALGQGPQFIFQYYEEEERQRGNFPDRFSGHQFPNYSSELNVNALLLGDSALYLCASSLPGQVKSLYGYTFGSGTRLTVV.

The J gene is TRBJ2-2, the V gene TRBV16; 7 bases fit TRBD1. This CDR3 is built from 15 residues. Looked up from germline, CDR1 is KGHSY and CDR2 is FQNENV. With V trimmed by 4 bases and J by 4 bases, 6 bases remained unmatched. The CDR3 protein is CASSPDRVSTGELFF. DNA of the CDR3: TGTGCCAGCAGCCCTGACAGGGTTTCCACCGGGGAGCTGTTTTTT.

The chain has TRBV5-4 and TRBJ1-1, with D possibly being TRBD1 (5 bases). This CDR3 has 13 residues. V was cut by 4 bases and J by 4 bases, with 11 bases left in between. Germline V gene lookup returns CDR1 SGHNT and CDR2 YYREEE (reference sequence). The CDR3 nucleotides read TGTGCCAGCAGCCCCCAGGGAATCACTGAAGCTTTCTTT. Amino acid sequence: CASSPQGITEAFF.

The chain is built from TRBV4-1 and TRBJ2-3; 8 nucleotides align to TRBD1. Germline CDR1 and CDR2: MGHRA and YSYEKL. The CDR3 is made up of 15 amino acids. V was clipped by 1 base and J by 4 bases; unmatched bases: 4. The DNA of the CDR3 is TGCGCCAGCAGCCAAGCCAGGGGGCAGGCAGATACGCAGTATTTT. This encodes CASSQARGQADTQYF.

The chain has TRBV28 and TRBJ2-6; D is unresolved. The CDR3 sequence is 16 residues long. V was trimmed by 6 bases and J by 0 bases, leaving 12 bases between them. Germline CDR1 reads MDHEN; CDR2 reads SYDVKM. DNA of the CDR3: TGTGCCAGCAGGGCGTCCTGGGCCTCTGGGGCCAACGTCCTGACTTTC. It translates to CASRASWASGANVLTF.

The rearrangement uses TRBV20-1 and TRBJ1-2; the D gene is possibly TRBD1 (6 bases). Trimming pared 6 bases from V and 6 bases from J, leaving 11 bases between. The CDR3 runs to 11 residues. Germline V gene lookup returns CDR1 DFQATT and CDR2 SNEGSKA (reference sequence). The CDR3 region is CSATDSNGYTF. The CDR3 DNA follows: TGCAGTGCCACGGACAGTAATGGCTACACCTTC.

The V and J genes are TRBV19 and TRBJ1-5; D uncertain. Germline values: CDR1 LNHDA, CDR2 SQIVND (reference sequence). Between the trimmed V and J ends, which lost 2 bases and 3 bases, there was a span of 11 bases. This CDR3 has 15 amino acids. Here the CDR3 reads CASSISGSSNQPQHF. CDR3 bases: TGTGCCAGTAGTATATCAGGCAGCTCCAATCAGCCCCAGCATTTT.

CDR3 protein: CASSPTGQGGETQYF. The CDR3 nucleotides are TGTGCCAGCAGCCCCACGGGACAGGGAGGGGAGACCCAGTACTTC. The V gene is TRBV5-8, the J gene TRBJ2-5; 9 bases line up with TRBD1. This CDR3 region has 15 residues. The V gene's germline CDR1 is SGHTS and CDR2 YDEGEE. J was trimmed by 5 bases and V by 4 bases; bases with no gene match: 9.

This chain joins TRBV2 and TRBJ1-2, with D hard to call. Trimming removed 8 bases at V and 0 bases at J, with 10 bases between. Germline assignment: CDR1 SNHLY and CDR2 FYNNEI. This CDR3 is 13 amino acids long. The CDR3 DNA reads TGTGCCAGCTCGACGGAGACTAACTATGGCTACACCTTC. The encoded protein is CASSTETNYGYTF.

CDR3: CASKGFGGSADSPLHF. CDR3 nucleotide sequence: TGTGCCAGTAAGGGATTCGGTGGGAGTGCGGATTCACCCCTCCACTTT. The rearrangement joins TRBV19 to TRBJ1-6; unclear D gene. This CDR3 region has 16 residues. The V gene lost 7 bases and the J gene lost 8 bases, with 21 bases spanning the gap. Germline CDR1 reads LNHDA; CDR2 reads SQIVND (reference sequence).

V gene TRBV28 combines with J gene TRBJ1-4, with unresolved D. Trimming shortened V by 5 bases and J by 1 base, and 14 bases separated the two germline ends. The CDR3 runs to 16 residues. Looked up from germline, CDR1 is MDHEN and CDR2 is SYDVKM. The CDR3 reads CASSPASIGTNEKLFF. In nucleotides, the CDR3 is TGTGCCAGCAGTCCTGCATCGATCGGAACTAATGAAAAACTGTTTTTT. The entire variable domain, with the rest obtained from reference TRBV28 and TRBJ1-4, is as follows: DVKVTQSSRYLVKRTGEKVFLECVQDMDHENMFWYRQDPGLGLRLIYFSYDVKMKEKGDIPEGYSVSREKKERFSLILESASTNQTSMYLCASSPASIGTNEKLFFGSGTQLSVL.

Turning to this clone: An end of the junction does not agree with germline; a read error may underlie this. CDR3 DNA: TGTGCCAGCAGCTTATATCGAGCTCCAGGCATCTCCACAAATACGCAGTATTTT. This sequence encodes CASSLYRAPGISTNTQYF. The gene calls are TRBV11-2 and TRBJ2-3, with no clear D. CDR1 is SGHAT, CDR2 FQNNGV, per germline. The CDR3 extends over 18 amino acids. Full variable domain (missing parts from reference TRBV11-2 and TRBJ2-3): EAGVAQSPRYKIIEKRQSVAFWCNPISGHATLYWYQQILGQGPKLLIQFQNNGVVDDSQLPKDRFSAERLKGVDSTLKIQPAKLEDSAVYLCASSLYRAPGISTNTQYFGPGTRLTVL.

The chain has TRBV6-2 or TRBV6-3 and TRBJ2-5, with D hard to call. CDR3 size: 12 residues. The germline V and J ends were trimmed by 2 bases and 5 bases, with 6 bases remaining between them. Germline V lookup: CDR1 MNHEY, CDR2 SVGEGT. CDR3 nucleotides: TGTGCCAGCAGTTACCGAGCTGAGACCCAGTACTTC. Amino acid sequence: CASSYRAETQYF.

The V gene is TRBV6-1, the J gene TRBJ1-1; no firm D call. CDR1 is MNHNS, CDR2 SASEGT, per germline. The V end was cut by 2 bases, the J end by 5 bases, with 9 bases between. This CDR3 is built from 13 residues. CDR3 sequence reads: CASSEFTETEAFF. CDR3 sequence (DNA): TGTGCCAGCAGTGAATTTACAGAGACTGAAGCTTTCTTT.

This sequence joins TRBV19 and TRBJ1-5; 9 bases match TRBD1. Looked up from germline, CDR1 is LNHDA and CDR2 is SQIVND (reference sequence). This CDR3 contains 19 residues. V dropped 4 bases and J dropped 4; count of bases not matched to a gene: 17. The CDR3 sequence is CASSNAGTGSIGQNQPQHF. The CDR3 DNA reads TGTGCCAGTAGTAACGCCGGGACAGGGTCAATAGGGCAAAATCAGCCCCAGCATTTT.

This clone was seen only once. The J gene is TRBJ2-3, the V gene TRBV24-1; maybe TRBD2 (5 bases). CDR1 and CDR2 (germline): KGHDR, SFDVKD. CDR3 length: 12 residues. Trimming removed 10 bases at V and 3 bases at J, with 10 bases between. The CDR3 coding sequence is TGTGCCACTGAGTCGGGGACAGATACGCAGTATTTT. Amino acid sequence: CATESGTDTQYF.

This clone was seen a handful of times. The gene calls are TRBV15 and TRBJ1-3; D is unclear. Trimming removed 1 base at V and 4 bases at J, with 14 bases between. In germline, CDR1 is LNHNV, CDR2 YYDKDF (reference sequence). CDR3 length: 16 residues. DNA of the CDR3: TGTGCCACCAGCAGAGGCAGGATCAGAGAAGGAAACACCATATATTTT. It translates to CATSRGRIREGNTIYF.

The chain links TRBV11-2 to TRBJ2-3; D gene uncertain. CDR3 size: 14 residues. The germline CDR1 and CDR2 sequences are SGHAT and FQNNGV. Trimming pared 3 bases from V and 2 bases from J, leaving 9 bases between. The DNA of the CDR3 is TGTGCCAGCAGCTTGACAAAACCCACAGATACGCAGTATTTT. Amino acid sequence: CASSLTKPTDTQYF.

The CDR3 spells CASSGTGATNEKLFF. DNA for the CDR3: TGTGCCAGCAGCGGGACAGGAGCAACTAATGAAAAACTGTTTTTT. The gene calls are TRBV9 and TRBJ1-4, with TRBD1 identical over 7 bases. The germline gives CDR1 SGDLS, CDR2 YYNGEE. With 3 bases clipped from V and 0 bases from J, the junction kept 2 bases outside the gene matches. The length of the CDR3 is 15 residues.

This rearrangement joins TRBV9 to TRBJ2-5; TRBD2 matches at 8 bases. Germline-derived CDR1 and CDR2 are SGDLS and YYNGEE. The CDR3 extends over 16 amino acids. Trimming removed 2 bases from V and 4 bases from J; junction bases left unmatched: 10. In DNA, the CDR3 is TGTGCCAGCAGCGTTTCCGGACTAGCCGGCGGAGAGACCCAGTACTTC. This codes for CASSVSGLAGGETQYF.

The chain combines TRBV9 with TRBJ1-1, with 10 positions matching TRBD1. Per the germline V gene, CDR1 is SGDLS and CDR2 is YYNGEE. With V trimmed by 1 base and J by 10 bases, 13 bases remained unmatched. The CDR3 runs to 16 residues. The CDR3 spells CASSVRDRGPVSAAFF. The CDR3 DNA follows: TGTGCCAGCAGCGTACGGGACAGGGGCCCCGTTTCTGCAGCTTTCTTT. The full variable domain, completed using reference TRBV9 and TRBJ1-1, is DSGVTQTPKHLITATGQRVTLRCSPRSGDLSVYWYQQSLDQGLQFLIQYYNGEERAKGNILERFSAQQFPDLHSELNLSSLELGDSALYFCASSVRDRGPVSAAFFGQGTRLTVV.

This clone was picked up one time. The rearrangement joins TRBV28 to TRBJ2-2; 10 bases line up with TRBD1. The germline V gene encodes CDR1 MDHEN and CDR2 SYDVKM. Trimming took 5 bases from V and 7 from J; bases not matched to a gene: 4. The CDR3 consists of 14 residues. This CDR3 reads CASSRTGGSGELFF. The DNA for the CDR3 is TGTGCCAGCAGTAGGACAGGGGGGAGCGGGGAGCTGTTTTTT.

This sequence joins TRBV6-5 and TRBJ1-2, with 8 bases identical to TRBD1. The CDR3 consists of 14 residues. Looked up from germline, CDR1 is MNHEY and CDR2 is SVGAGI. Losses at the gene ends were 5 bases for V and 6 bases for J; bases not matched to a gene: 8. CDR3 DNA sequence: TGTGCCAGCAGTCGCTCCGGGACAGGCAATGGCTACACCTTC. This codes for CASSRSGTGNGYTF.

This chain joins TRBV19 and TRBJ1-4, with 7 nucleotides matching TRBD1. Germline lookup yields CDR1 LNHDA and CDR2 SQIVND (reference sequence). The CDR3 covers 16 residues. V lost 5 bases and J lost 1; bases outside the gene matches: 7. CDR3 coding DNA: TGTGCCAGTAGTCGAACGAACAGGGGAACTAATGAAAAACTGTTTTTT. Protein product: CASSRTNRGTNEKLFF.

CDR3 in amino acids: CASSWDTYNEQFF. CDR3 DNA: TGTGCCAGCAGTTGGGACACCTACAATGAGCAGTTCTTC. This rearrangement joins TRBV27 to TRBJ2-1, with D possibly being TRBD1 (6 bases). V was shortened by 4 bases and J by 2 bases, with 6 bases between the two germline ends. The germline V gene has CDR1 MNHEY and CDR2 SMNVEV (reference sequence). The CDR3 contains 13 residues.

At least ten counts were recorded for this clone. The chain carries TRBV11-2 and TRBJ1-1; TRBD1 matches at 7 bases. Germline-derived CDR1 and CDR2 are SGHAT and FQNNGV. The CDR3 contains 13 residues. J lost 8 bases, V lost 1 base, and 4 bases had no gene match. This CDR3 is CASSLVDREEAFF. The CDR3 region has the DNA TGTGCCAGCAGCTTAGTTGACAGGGAAGAAGCTTTCTTT.

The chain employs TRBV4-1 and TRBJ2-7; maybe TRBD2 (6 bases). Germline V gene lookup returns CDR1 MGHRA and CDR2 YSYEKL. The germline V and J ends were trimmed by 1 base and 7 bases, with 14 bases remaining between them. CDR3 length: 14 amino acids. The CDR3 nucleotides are TGCGCCAGCAGCCAAGTCGAGGGAGGTGGGGAGCAGTACGTC. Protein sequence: CASSQVEGGGEQYV.

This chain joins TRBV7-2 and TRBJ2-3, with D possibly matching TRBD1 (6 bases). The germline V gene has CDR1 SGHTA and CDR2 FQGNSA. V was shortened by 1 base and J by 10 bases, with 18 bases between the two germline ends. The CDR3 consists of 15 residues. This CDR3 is CASSLGGRSGYAQYF. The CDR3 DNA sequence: TGTGCCAGCAGCTTAGGGGGGCGGTCGGGGTATGCGCAGTATTTT.